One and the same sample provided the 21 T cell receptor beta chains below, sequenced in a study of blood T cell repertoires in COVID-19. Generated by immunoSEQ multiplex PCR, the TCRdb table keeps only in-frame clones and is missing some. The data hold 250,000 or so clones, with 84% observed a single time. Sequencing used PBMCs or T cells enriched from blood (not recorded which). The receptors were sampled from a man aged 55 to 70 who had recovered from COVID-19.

The CDR3 DNA sequence: TGTGCCAGCAGCTTAAGTCCGGGCTCCTACAATGAGCAGTTCTTC. This codes for CASSLSPGSYNEQFF. The genes are TRBV11-3 and TRBJ2-1; unclear D gene. The CDR3 has 15 residues. Germline V gene data show CDR1 as SGHNT and CDR2 as YENEEA. Trimming pared 2 bases from V and 0 bases from J, leaving 8 bases between. The whole variable domain, filled in from reference TRBV11-3 and TRBJ2-1, reads EAGVVQSPRYKIIEKKQPVAFWCNPISGHNTLYWYLQNLGQGPELLIRYENEEAVDDSQLPKDRFSAERLKGVDSTLKIQPAELGDSAVYLCASSLSPGSYNEQFFGPGTRLTVL.

The CDR3 is CASSLALGEVNTEAFF. In nucleotides, the CDR3 is TGCGCCAGCAGCTTGGCCTTGGGGGAGGTGAACACTGAAGCTTTCTTT. The chain uses TRBV5-1 and TRBJ1-1, with D perhaps TRBD1 (5 bases). The CDR3 has 16 residues. The V end lost 0 bases, the J end lost 0 bases, and 12 bases lay between the germline ends. Per the germline V gene, CDR1 is SGHRS and CDR2 is YFSETQ.

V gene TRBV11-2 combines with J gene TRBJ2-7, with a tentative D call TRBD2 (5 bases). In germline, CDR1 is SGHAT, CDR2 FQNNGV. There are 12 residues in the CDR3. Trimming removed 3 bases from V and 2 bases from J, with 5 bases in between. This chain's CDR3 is CASSLGAYEQYF. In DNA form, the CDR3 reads TGTGCCAGCAGCTTGGGAGCCTACGAGCAGTACTTC.

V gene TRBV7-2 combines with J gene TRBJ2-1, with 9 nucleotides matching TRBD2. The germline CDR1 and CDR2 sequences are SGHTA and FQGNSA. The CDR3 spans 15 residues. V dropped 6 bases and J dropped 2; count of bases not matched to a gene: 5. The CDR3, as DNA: TGTGCCAGCAGTTCTAGCGGGGCTACCTACAATGAGCAGTTCTTC. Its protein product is CASSSSGATYNEQFF. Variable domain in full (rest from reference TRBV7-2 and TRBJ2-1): GAGVSQSPSNKVTEKGKDVELRCDPISGHTALYWYRQSLGQGLEFLIYFQGNSAPDKSGLPSDRFSAERTGGSVSTLTIQRTQQEDSAVYLCASSSSGATYNEQFFGPGTRLTVL.

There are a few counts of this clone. The CDR3: CASSPWTGGYGYTF. CDR3 bases: TGTGCCAGCAGCCCCTGGACAGGGGGCTATGGCTACACCTTC. The chain has TRBV7-9 and TRBJ1-2; 10 bases agree with TRBD1. CDR3 size: 14 residues. Germline V lookup: CDR1 SEHNR, CDR2 FQNEAQ (reference sequence). The J segment lost 4 bases and the V segment lost 5 bases, leaving 4 bases of the junction unmatched.

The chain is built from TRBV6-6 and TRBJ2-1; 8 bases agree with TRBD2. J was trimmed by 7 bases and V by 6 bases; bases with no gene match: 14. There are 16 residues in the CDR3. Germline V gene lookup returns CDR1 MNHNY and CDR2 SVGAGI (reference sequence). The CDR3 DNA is TGTGCCAGCAGCCCCGGACTAGCTGGAAATATAAATGAGCAGTTCTTC. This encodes CASSPGLAGNINEQFF.

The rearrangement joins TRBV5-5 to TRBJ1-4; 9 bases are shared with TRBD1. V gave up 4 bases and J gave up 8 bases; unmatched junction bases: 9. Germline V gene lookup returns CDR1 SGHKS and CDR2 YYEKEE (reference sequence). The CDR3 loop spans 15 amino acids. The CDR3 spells CASSPAGTGLEKLFF. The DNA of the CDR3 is TGTGCCAGCAGCCCGGCCGGGACAGGGCTGGAAAAACTGTTTTTT.

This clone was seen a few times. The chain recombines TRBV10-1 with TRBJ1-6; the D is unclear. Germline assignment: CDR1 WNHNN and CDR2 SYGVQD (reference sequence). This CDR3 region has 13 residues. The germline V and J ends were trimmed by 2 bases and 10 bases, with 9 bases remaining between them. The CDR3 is CASSEGRRSPLHF. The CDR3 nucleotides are TGCGCCAGCAGTGAGGGGAGGAGGTCACCCCTCCACTTT.

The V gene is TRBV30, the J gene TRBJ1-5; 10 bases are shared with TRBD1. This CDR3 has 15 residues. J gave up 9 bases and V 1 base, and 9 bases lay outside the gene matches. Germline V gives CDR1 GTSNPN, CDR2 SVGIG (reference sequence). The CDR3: CAWSDGTGVRGPQHF. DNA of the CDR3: TGTGCCTGGAGTGACGGGACAGGGGTAAGAGGGCCCCAGCATTTT. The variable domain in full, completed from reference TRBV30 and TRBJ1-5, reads SQTIHQWPATLVQPVGSPLSLECTVEGTSNPNLYWYRQAAGRGLQLLFYSVGIGQISSEVPQNLSASRPQDRQFILSSKKLLLSDSGFYLCAWSDGTGVRGPQHFGDGTRLSIL.

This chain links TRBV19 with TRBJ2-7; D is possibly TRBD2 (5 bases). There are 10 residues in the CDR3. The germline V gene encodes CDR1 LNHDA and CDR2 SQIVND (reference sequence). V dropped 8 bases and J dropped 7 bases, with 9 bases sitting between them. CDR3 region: CASGTGEQYF. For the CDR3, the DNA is TGTGCCAGTGGCACGGGGGAGCAGTACTTC.

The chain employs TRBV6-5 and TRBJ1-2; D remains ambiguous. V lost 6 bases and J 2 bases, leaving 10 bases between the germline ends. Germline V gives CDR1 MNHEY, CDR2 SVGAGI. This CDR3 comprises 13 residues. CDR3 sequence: CASSSRQNYGYTF. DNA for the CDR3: TGTGCCAGCAGCTCTCGACAAAACTATGGCTACACCTTC.

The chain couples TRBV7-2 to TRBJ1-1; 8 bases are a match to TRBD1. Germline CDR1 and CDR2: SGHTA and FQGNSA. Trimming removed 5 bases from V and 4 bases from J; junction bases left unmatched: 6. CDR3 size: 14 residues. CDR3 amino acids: CASSVTGTGTEAFF. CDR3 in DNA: TGTGCCAGCAGCGTGACCGGGACAGGCACTGAAGCTTTCTTT.

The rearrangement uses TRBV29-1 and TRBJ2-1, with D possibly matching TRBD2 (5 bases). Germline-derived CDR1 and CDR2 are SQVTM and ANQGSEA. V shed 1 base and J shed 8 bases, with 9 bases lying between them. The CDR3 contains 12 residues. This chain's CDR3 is CSVEGAGDEQFF. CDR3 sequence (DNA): TGCAGCGTTGAAGGCGCCGGGGATGAGCAGTTCTTC.

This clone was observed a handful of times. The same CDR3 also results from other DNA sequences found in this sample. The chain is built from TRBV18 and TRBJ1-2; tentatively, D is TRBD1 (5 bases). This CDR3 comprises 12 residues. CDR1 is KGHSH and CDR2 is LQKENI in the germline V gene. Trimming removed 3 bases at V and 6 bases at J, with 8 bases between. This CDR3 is CASSPKGDGYTF. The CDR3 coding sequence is TGTGCCAGCTCACCGAAAGGGGATGGCTACACCTTC.

The CDR3 loop reads CASSFRSRSNTEAFF. The DNA for the CDR3 is TGTGCCAGCAGCTTCCGTTCCAGGTCTAATACTGAAGCTTTCTTT. The gene calls are TRBV5-6 and TRBJ1-1; no firm D call. The CDR3 sequence is 15 residues long. CDR1 and CDR2 from the germline V gene are SGHDT and YYEEEE. V was shortened by 2 bases and J by 5 bases, with 16 bases between the two germline ends.

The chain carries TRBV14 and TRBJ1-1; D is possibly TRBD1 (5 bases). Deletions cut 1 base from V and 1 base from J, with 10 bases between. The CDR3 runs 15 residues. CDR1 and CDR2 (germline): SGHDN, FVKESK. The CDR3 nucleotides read TGTGCCAGCAGCCAAGTCGGGGGAGCGAACACTGAAGCTTTCTTT. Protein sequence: CASSQVGGANTEAFF.

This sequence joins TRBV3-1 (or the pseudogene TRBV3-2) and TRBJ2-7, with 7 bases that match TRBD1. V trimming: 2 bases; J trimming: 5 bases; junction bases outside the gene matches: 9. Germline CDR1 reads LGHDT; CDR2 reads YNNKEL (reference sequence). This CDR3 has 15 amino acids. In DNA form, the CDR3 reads TGTGCCAGCAGCCAATCGGCGACAGGGATAGACGAGCAGTACTTC. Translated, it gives CASSQSATGIDEQYF.

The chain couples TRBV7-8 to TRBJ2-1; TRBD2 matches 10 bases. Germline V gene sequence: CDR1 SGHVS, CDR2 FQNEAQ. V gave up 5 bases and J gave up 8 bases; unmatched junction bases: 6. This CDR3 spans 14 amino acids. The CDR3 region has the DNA TGTGCCAGCAGCCCTACTAGCGGGGTTGATGAGCAGTTCTTC. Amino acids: CASSPTSGVDEQFF.

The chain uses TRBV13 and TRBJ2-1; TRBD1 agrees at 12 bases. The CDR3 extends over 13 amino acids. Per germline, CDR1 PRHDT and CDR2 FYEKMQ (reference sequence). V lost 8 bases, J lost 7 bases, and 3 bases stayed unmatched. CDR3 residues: CASGTGGWNEQFF. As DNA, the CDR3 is TGTGCCAGCGGGACAGGGGGCTGGAATGAGCAGTTCTTC. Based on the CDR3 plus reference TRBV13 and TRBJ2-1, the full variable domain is AAGVIQSPRHLIKEKRETATLKCYPIPRHDTVYWYQQGPGQDPQFLISFYEKMQSDKGSIPDRFSAQQFSDYHSELNMSSLELGDSALYFCASGTGGWNEQFFGPGTRLTVL.

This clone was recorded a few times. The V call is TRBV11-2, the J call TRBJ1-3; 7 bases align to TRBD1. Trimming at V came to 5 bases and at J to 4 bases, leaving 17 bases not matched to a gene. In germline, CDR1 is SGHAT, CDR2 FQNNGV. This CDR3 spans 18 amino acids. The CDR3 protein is CASSPGGYRGKSGNTIYF. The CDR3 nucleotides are TGTGCCAGCAGCCCAGGGGGGTACAGGGGAAAGTCCGGAAACACCATATATTTT.

The DNA for the CDR3 is TGTGCCAGCAGGCCGGACGCGGGGGACACCGGGGAGCTGTTTTTT. The encoded protein is CASRPDAGDTGELFF. The chain has TRBV2 and TRBJ2-2; 7 bases fit TRBD2. Germline CDR1 reads SNHLY; CDR2 reads FYNNEI. The CDR3 is 15 residues long. V shed 6 bases, J shed 3 bases, and the junction held 7 bases outside the gene matches. The complete variable domain, with remaining parts taken from reference TRBV2 and TRBJ2-2, reads EPEVTQTPSHQVTQMGQEVILRCVPISNHLYFYWYRQILGQKVEFLVSFYNNEISEKSEIFDDQFSVERPDGSNFTLKIRSTKLEDSAMYFCASRPDAGDTGELFFGEGSRLTVL.